The present T cell receptor (beta chain) was sequenced within a study of T cell responses to AZD1222 COVID-19 vaccine. Study observations and caveats: Vaccination with two AZD1222 doses was followed by a rise in Spike-specific TCR breadth and depth. In all cases, repertoires were sampled only after the peak T cell response.

The table came from immunoSEQ multiplex PCR; TCRdb's copy has only in-frame clones and leaves some out. The repertoire consists of some 200,000 clones, with around 90% occurring once and the leading ten covering 0.99%. Trimming took off 5 bases at V and 5 bases at J, with 4 bases between the two ends. Germline V gives CDR1 SEHNR, CDR2 FQNEAQ (reference sequence). The CDR3 runs 11 residues. Comments on this clone: Its specificity is unknown.

The sample here was peripheral blood, taken on day 0 of AZD1222 vaccination. The V and J genes are TRBV7-9 and TRBJ2-1, with no clear D. This TCR was recovered from an adult in good health. The CDR3 sequence is CASSTHNEQFF. The DNA of the CDR3 is TGTGCCAGCAGCACCCACAATGAGCAGTTCTTC. The complete variable domain, with remaining parts taken from reference TRBV7-9 and TRBJ2-1, reads DTGVSQNPRHKITKRGQNVTFRCDPISEHNRLYWYRQTLGQGPEFLTYFQNEAQLEKSRLLSDRFSAERPKGSFSTLEIQRTEQGDSAMYLCASSTHNEQFFGPGTRLTVL.